This T cell receptor (beta chain) was sequenced during a study of radiation and T cells in renal cell carcinoma. The study, taken as a whole, reports: In blood, top tumor clones expanded by 2 weeks, shrinking by 4. Without pretreatment biopsies, baseline tumor clonotype presence was undetermined.

Time point of the sample: baseline pretreatment blood. Treatment denoted: 15 Gy SBRT to primary tumor, nephrectomy 4 weeks later. The assay was immunoSEQ multiplex PCR, and TCRdb's table has in-frame clones only and misses some. This sample has 90,000 to 100,000 clones, with around nine tenths found just once. About this clone: Antigen: not known.

The junction had 10 bases not matched to a gene; V was cut back by 3 bases and J by 8 bases. Germline V lookup: CDR1 SGDLS, CDR2 YYNGEE. The length of the CDR3 is 15 residues. The chain couples TRBV9 to TRBJ2-4; 8 positions agree with TRBD2. Sequenced here: blood, sampled from a patient whose treatment included radiotherapy and nephrectomy. This TCR came from a man aged 45-65 years with renal cell carcinoma. The CDR3, as DNA: TGTGCCAGCAGCGCCCACGGGGGGCGGGGGGACATTCAGTACTTC. It translates to CASSAHGGRGDIQYF.